These 6 T cell receptor beta chains originate from one sample sequenced in a study of blood T cell repertoires in COVID-19. Data came from immunoSEQ multiplex PCR; TCRdb stores just in-frame clones and leaves some out. This sample carries a few hundred thousand clones, more than 85% of them seen once, and the ten largest clones take more than 0.8%. The sample taken for sequencing was PBMCs or T cells enriched from blood (not recorded which). These receptors came from a woman in her 30s who had recovered from COVID-19.

This clone has ten or more counts. This sequence joins TRBV19 and TRBJ1-5; D remains ambiguous. This CDR3 spans 14 amino acids. V was trimmed by 0 bases and J by 2 bases, leaving 5 bases between them. Germline-derived CDR1 and CDR2 are LNHDA and SQIVND (reference sequence). The CDR3 protein is CASSIDQGNQPQHF. CDR3 in DNA: TGTGCCAGTAGTATAGATCAGGGCAATCAGCCCCAGCATTTT.

The genes are TRBV19 and TRBJ1-5, with D possibly being TRBD1 (5 bases). CDR3 length equals 13 residues. V lost 5 bases to trimming and J lost 7 bases, with 12 bases between them. Germline CDR1 is LNHDA and CDR2 is SQIVND (reference sequence). The CDR3 here is CASSAREEQPQHF. As DNA, the CDR3 is TGTGCCAGTAGTGCCAGGGAGGAGCAGCCCCAGCATTTT.

V and J are TRBV10-3 and TRBJ2-3, with TRBD1 matching 8 bases. V lost 5 bases and J lost 4; bases outside the gene matches: 8. This CDR3 is built from 15 residues. Germline V gene sequence: CDR1 ENHRY, CDR2 SYGVKD. CDR3: CAISLQTGAADTQYF. In DNA form, the CDR3 reads TGTGCCATCAGTCTTCAGACAGGGGCGGCAGATACGCAGTATTTT.

The count of this clone is one. This rearrangement joins TRBV7-9 to TRBJ1-2; the D gene is possibly TRBD1 (5 bases). V was shortened by 5 bases and J by 5 bases, with 18 bases between the two germline ends. The CDR3 runs 15 residues. Germline lookup yields CDR1 SEHNR and CDR2 FQNEAQ (reference sequence). CDR3 region: CASSQGAGEIYGYTF. The CDR3 coding sequence is TGTGCCAGCAGCCAGGGCGCGGGAGAGATATATGGCTACACCTTC.

The genes are TRBV10-3 and TRBJ2-2; 7 bases align to TRBD1. CDR1 is ENHRY, CDR2 SYGVKD, per germline. V lost 2 bases and J lost 6; bases outside the gene matches: 6. The CDR3 is 15 residues long. CDR3 DNA sequence: TGTGCCATCAGTGAGACAGAGACAGGGTCCGGGGAGCTGTTTTTT. It specifies CAISETETGSGELFF.

The chain's CDR3 is CASSYLTGFEAFF. DNA for the CDR3: TGTGCCAGCAGTTACTTGACGGGTTTTGAAGCTTTCTTT. This chain uses TRBV6-2 or TRBV6-3 with TRBJ1-1; D gene uncertain. The germline V gene encodes CDR1 MNHEY and CDR2 SVGEGT. The CDR3 is 13 residues long. Trimming stripped 1 base from V and 7 bases from J, with 10 bases between.